Below, one T cell receptor beta chain is given with its context. TCRdb keeps only in-frame clones here, not all; method: immunoSEQ multiplex PCR. The sample yields over 200,000 clones, roughly 86% seen once. The data stem from a study of blood T cell repertoires in COVID-19. Across the study: There were acute and convalescent COVID-19 samples, and they came from the United States, Italy and Spain.

Trimming took 4 bases from V and 2 from J, leaving 5 bases between them. Germline-derived CDR1 and CDR2 are PRHDT and FYEKMQ (reference sequence). The CDR3 extends over 13 amino acids. The sample comprised peripheral blood. V is TRBV13 and J is TRBJ2-2; D gene ambiguous. The clonotype comes from a woman aged 30 to 39 who had recovered from COVID-19. The CDR3 nucleotides are TGTGCCAGCAGCTCAGTCAACACCGGGGAGCTGTTTTTT. It specifies CASSSVNTGELFF. Full variable domain (outside the CDR3, taken from reference TRBV13 and TRBJ2-2): AAGVIQSPRHLIKEKRETATLKCYPIPRHDTVYWYQQGPGQDPQFLISFYEKMQSDKGSIPDRFSAQQFSDYHSELNMSSLELGDSALYFCASSSVNTGELFFGEGSRLTVL.